Reported below is one T cell receptor (beta chain). Its target is unknown. An end of the junction does not agree with germline; a read error may underlie this. The sample comes from a study of brain metastases from non-small cell lung cancer. The CDR3 is made up of 17 amino acids. Germline V CDR1 and CDR2: MNHEY, SMNVEV (reference sequence). Data came from immunoSEQ multiplex PCR; TCRdb stores just in-frame clones and leaves some out. The repertoire has some 2,000 clones, 91% of them found once; the top ten carry approximately 3.4%. General study points: Expanded T-cell clones appeared in approximately 67% of brain metastases over primaries. Compared with primary tumors, brain metastases showed less T-cell infiltration.

This sequence originates from a donor aged 40 or over with non-small cell lung cancer. Sequencing used primary lung tumor tissue. This rearrangement joins TRBV27 to TRBJ2-1, with 11 positions matching TRBD1. CDR3 protein: CASSTTRDRGAYNKQFF. In DNA form, the CDR3 reads TGTGCCAGCAGTACAACCCGGGACAGGGGGGCCTACAATAAGCAGTTCTTC.